This entry describes one T cell receptor (beta chain). The data belong to a study of blood T cell repertoires in COVID-19. As for the study in general: Specimens from acute and convalescent COVID-19 originated in the United States, Italy and Spain.

V dropped 5 bases and J dropped 3 bases, with 10 bases sitting between them. The CDR3 runs 13 residues. Germline V gene sequence: CDR1 MDHEN, CDR2 SYDVKM. Profiled with immunoSEQ multiplex PCR; TCRdb holds only in-frame clones, not every one. The sample comprises 120,000 or so clones, about 90% of which are singletons, and about 7.4% rests with the top ten. Source material: peripheral blood. The origin of this receptor is a man aged 70 or older who had recovered from COVID-19. The rearrangement uses TRBV28 and TRBJ2-5; D possibly corresponds to TRBD2 (5 bases). The CDR3 bases are TGTGCCAGCAGTCGCCAACTAGAAGAGACCCAGTACTTC. Protein sequence: CASSRQLEETQYF.